The TCR beta chain under discussion was sequenced for a study of cytomegalovirus exposure and HLA in healthy donors. As concerns this clone: The antigen is not known.

60 Vbeta and 13 Jbeta primers were used in PCR. Sequencing used immunoSEQ multiplex PCR; TCRdb keeps in-frame clones, though not all of them. The top ten hold less than 0.4% of the sample, which has roughly 250,000 clones, about four fifths seen once. Study-wide findings and caveats: Reports described diagnosis of cytomegalovirus status by the classifier as highly specific and sensitive. The authors assumed roughly uniform sequencing depth across donors for presence/absence analyses. Prior analysis indicated that the majority of TCR beta V segments exhibited productivity approximately 87% or approximately 30% of the time.

Material for sequencing was PBMCs. The source of this sequence is a girl aged 2 to 10 in good health and CMV-seronegative.

In DNA, the CDR3 is TGTGCCAGCAGTGAATTGGGCAGCAAAATCACTGAAGCTTTCTTT. This encodes CASSELGSKITEAFF. The chain carries TRBV2 and TRBJ1-1; no definite D call. V gave up 2 bases and J gave up 4 bases, with 14 bases separating them. CDR3 size: 15 residues. Germline V gene lookup returns CDR1 SNHLY and CDR2 FYNNEI.